The clone carrying this T cell receptor beta chain was picked up a small number of times. The use of a sample-barcoded 5' primer and a J-beta primer mix characterized a second PCR of about 7 to 12 cycles. Via MiXCR, TCRdb re-called the 5' RACE reads, giving one row per CDR3 protein. Of about 1.4 million distinct CDR3 sequences in the sample, 45% to 70% are singletons; the top ten hold 5.5% to 8%. This sample is part of a study of blood T cells in healthy people across ages. This TCR came from a man in his late teens or twenties in good health. Sample: blood.

The CDR3 region is CATSGQDRGLNEQFF. CDR3 bases: TGTGCCACCAGTGGCCAGGACAGGGGGCTGAATGAGCAGTTCTTC. The rearrangement joins TRBV24-1 to TRBJ2-1; 11 nucleotides line up with TRBD1. The CDR3 contains 15 residues. With 5 bases clipped from V and 7 bases from J, the junction kept 6 bases outside the gene matches. Germline assignment: CDR1 KGHDR and CDR2 SFDVKD.